The 6 T cell receptor beta chains in this list originate from one sample, sequenced in a study of regulatory T cells in long-lasting Graves disease. iRepertoire HTBI primers and Arm-PCR of CDR3 regions built TCR beta libraries. One entry per CDR3 protein, called by TCRdb with MiXCR from the multiplex PCR reads. The repertoire holds about 450,000 distinct CDR3 sequences, with 23% as singletons. Indicated time point: persistent/refractory GD, antithyroid drugs over 5 years with positive TRAb. PBMC RNA was the source of the TCR library. The sample was peripheral blood mononuclear cells (PBMCs), taken when the disease was refractory, from a patient treated with antithyroid drugs. These receptors were collected from a female donor with Graves disease.

Only a few counts were recorded for this clonotype. The rearrangement links TRBV29-1 to TRBJ1-1; D is undetermined. Trimming removed 2 bases from V and 3 bases from J, with 7 bases in between. The CDR3 sequence is 12 residues long. Germline loops: CDR1 SQVTM, CDR2 ANQGSEA. CDR3 sequence (DNA): TGCAGCGTTGAAAGGGTGGACACTGAAGCTTTCTTT. The encoded protein is CSVERVDTEAFF.

The chain uses TRBV12-3 or TRBV12-4 and TRBJ1-5; TRBD1 is a possible D gene (5 bases). The CDR3 has 15 residues. V shed 6 bases and J shed 4 bases, with 16 bases lying between them. Written as DNA, the CDR3 is TGTGCCAGCAGCCTGTCCGGGACCTCAAATCAGCCCCAGCATTTT. This translates into CASSLSGTSNQPQHF.

This CDR3 is CASSPSPQGVRDQPQHF. The DNA of the CDR3 is TGTGCCAGCTCACCCTCGCCACAGGGGGTTAGAGATCAGCCCCAGCATTTT. The chain has TRBV18 and TRBJ1-5; 8 nucleotides match TRBD1. The trim removed 3 bases at V and 5 bases at J, leaving 12 bases unmatched. This CDR3 comprises 17 residues. CDR1 and CDR2 (germline): KGHSH, LQKENI.

This clonotype has at least ten counts. J is TRBJ2-5 and V is TRBV7-8; 8 nucleotides line up with TRBD2. The CDR3 spans 14 residues. The junction had 1 base not matched to a gene; V was cut back by 0 bases and J by 4 bases. CDR1 and CDR2 from the germline V gene are SGHVS and FQNEAQ. The CDR3 sequence: CASSLALAGETQYF. Written as DNA, the CDR3 is TGTGCCAGCAGCTTAGCTCTAGCGGGAGAGACCCAGTACTTC. The full variable domain, completed using reference TRBV7-8 and TRBJ2-5, is GAGVSQSPRYKVAKRGQDVALRCDPISGHVSLFWYQQALGQGPEFLTYFQNEAQLDKSGLPSDRFFAERPEGSVSTLKIQRTQQEDSAVYLCASSLALAGETQYFGPGTRLLVL.

The chain joins TRBV24-1 to TRBJ2-5; either TRBD1 or TRBD2 may fit D (5 bases each). Germline loops: CDR1 KGHDR, CDR2 SFDVKD. The CDR3 has 14 amino acids. Between the trimmed V and J ends, which lost 3 bases and 2 bases, there was a span of 9 bases. As DNA, the CDR3 is TGTGCCACCAGTGATCGGGGCCTACAAGAGACCCAGTACTTC. Its protein product is CATSDRGLQETQYF.

This clonotype was observed a handful of times. A much larger clone differs from this one at a single base, so this may be a read error. This chain uses TRBV9 with TRBJ2-5, with 11 nucleotides matching TRBD2. J gave up 3 bases and V 4 bases, and 2 bases lay outside the gene matches. The CDR3 runs 14 residues. Germline V lookup: CDR1 SGDLS, CDR2 YYNGEE. CDR3 protein: CASSTGLAEETQYF. The CDR3 DNA is TGTGCCAGCAGCACGGGACTAGCGGAAGAGACCCAGTACTTC.